The 3 T cell receptor beta chains listed next were all sequenced from one sample in a study of blood T cells in healthy people across ages. A second about 6 to 12 cycle PCR used barcoded and J-beta primers. TCRdb used MiXCR to reprocess the 5' RACE reads, holding one entry per CDR3 protein. The sample shows 780,000 or so distinct CDR3 sequences, about 56% of them seen only once. Sequencing input: blood. Every receptor here comes from a man aged 35 to 55 in good health.

This clonotype was seen more than once but under ten times. The J gene is TRBJ1-5, the V gene TRBV12-3 or TRBV12-4; D gene uncertain. Trimming pared 4 bases from V and 5 bases from J, leaving 9 bases between. The CDR3 spans 13 residues. The CDR3: CASSSDGDQPQHF. CDR3 in DNA: TGTGCCAGCAGTTCAGACGGGGATCAGCCCCAGCATTTT.

The gene calls are TRBV30 and TRBJ1-1; D gene ambiguous. The germline V and J ends were trimmed by 0 bases and 3 bases, with 11 bases remaining between them. The CDR3 consists of 14 residues. Germline CDR1 reads GTSNPN; CDR2 reads SVGIG (reference sequence). The CDR3 DNA sequence: TGTGCCTGGAGTGTAATCGAACGGTACACTGAAGCTTTCTTT. Amino acid sequence: CAWSVIERYTEAFF.

This clonotype showed up many times. The chain employs TRBV7-2 and TRBJ1-2; possibly TRBD1 for D (5 bases). Germline V lookup: CDR1 SGHTA, CDR2 FQGNSA. This CDR3 has 15 amino acids. Trimming took off 6 bases at V and 8 bases at J, with 22 bases between the two ends. CDR3 region: CASSYTGTAGRGYTF. CDR3 nucleotide sequence: TGTGCCAGCAGTTACACCGGGACCGCGGGCCGGGGCTACACCTTC.